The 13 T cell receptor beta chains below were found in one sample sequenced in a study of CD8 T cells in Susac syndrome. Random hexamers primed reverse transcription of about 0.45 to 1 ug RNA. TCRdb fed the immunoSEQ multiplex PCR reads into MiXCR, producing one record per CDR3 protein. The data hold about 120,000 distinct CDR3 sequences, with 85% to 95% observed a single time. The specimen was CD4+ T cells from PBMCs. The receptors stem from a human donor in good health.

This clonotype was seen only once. The CDR3 nucleotides read TGTGCCAGCGTAGGATTCTTGAACACTGAAGCTTTCTTT. Translating gives CASVGFLNTEAFF. The genes are TRBV25-1 and TRBJ1-1; D gene ambiguous. Germline CDR1 and CDR2: MGHDK and SYGVNS. The CDR3 totals 13 residues. The ends were cut back, 8 bases at V and 0 bases at J, with 10 bases in the middle.

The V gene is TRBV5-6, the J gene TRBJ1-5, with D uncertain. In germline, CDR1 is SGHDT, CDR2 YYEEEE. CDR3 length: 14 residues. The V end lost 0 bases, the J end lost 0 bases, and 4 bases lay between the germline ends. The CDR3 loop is CASSLAVSNQPQHF. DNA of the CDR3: TGTGCCAGCAGCTTGGCGGTTAGCAATCAGCCCCAGCATTTT.

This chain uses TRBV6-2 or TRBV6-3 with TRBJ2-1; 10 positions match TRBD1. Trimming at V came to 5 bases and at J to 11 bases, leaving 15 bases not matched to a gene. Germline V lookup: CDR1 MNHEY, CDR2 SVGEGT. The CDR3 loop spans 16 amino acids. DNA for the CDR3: TGTGCCAGCAGTCGGGGGGACAGGGGCATTCGTTTGCAGCAGTTCTTC. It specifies CASSRGDRGIRLQQFF.

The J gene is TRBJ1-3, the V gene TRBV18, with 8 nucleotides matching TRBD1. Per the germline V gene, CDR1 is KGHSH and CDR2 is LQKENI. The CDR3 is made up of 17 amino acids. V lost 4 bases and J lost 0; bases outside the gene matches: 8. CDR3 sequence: CASSRVGQGLSGNTIYF. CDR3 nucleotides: TGTGCCAGCTCACGAGTCGGACAGGGCCTCTCTGGAAACACCATATATTTT.

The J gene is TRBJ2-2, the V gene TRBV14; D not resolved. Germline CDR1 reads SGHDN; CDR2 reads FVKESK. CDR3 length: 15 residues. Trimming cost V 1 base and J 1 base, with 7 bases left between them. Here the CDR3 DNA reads TGTGCCAGCAGCCAAGTCGGCGGGAACACCGGGGAGCTGTTTTTT. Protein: CASSQVGGNTGELFF. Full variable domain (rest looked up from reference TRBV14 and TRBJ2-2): EAGVTQFPSHSVIEKGQTVTLRCDPISGHDNLYWYRRVMGKEIKFLLHFVKESKQDESGMPNNRFLAERTGGTYSTLKVQPAELEDSGVYFCASSQVGGNTGELFFGEGSRLTVL.

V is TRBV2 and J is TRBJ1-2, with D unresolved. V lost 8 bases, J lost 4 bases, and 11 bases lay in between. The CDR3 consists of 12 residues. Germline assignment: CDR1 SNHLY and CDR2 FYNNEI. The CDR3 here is CASGQKGYGYTF. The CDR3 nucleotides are TGTGCCAGCGGTCAGAAGGGCTATGGCTACACCTTC.

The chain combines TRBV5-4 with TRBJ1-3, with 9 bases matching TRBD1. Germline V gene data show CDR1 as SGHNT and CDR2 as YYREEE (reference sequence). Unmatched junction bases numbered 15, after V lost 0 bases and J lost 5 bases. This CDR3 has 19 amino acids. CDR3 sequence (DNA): TGTGCCAGCAGCTTGGCCACTGGACAGGGGACCGATCGGAGAAACACCATATATTTT. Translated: CASSLATGQGTDRRNTIYF.

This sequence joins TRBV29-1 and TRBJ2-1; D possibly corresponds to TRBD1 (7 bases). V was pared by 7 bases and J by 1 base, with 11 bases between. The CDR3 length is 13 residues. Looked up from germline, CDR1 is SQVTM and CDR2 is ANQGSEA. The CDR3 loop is CSGTGGSYNEQFF. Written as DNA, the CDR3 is TGCAGCGGGACAGGAGGGTCCTACAATGAGCAGTTCTTC.

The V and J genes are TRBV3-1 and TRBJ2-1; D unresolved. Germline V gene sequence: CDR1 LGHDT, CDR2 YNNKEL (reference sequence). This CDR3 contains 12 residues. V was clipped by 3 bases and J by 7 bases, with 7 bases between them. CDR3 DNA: TGTGCCAGCAGCCAGACTCAAAATGAGCAGTTCTTC. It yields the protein CASSQTQNEQFF.

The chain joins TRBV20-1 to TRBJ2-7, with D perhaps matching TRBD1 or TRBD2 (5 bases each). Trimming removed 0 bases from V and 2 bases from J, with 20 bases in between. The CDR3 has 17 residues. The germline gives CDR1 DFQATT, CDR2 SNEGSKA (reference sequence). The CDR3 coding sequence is TGCAGTGCTAGAGACCGGGACCCAGAAACCTATACCTACGAGCAGTACTTC. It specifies CSARDRDPETYTYEQYF.

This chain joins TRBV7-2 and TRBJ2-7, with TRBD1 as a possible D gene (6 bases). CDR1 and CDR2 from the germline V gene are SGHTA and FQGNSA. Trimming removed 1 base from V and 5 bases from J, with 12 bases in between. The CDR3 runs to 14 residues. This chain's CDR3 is CASSLGTGWNEQYF. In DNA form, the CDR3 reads TGTGCCAGCAGCTTAGGTACAGGGTGGAACGAGCAGTACTTC.

CDR3 coding DNA: TGTGCCAGCAGTTTAAGGGGGTCCCCCTCCTACGAGCAGTACTTC. Its translation: CASSLRGSPSYEQYF. The chain carries TRBV27 and TRBJ2-7, with D maybe TRBD1 (6 bases). The CDR3 spans 15 residues. Germline assignment: CDR1 MNHEY and CDR2 SMNVEV (reference sequence). V was pared by 2 bases and J by 0 bases, with 11 bases between.

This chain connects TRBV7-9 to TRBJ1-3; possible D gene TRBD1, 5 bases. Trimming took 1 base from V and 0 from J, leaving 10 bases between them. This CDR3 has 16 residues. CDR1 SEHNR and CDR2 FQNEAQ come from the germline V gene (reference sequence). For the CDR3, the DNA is TGTGCCAGCAGCTTAGTGACAGCCAGCTCTGGAAACACCATATATTTT. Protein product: CASSLVTASSGNTIYF.